A selection of T cell receptor beta chains follows, all from one sample in a study of technical replicates of blood from a handful of donors. This table comes from immunoSEQ multiplex PCR, and its TCRdb copy is limited to in-frame clones, with some not included. The repertoire holds 95,000 to 100,000 clones, around 96% seen once, with around 0.2% in the top ten. Sequenced input: T cells isolated from PBMCs. These receptors originate from a human donor in good health. The CDR3 runs from the conserved cysteine through the conserved F or W. D genes are given only for firm matches. Only some rows state a clone size, as once, few, many or a class for expanded clones.

TRBJ1-3 TRBD1 NA TRBV10-3 CAISDGTGRGSGRNTIYF TGTGCCATCAGTGACGGGACAGGCAGGGGTTCTGGAAGAAACACCATATATTTT
TRBJ1-2 NA NA TRBV7-8 CASSLGGENYGYTF TGTGCCAGCAGCTTAGGGGGGGAGAACTATGGCTACACCTTC
TRBJ2-7 NA few TRBV28 CASSLVGGGSGISTYEQYF TGTGCCAGCAGTTTGGTAGGTGGAGGTTCGGGGATTTCGACCTACGAGCAGTACTTC
TRBJ2-7 NA NA TRBV4-1 CASSQVPSGRASYEQYF TGCGCCAGCAGCCAAGTTCCATCGGGAAGGGCGTCCTACGAGCAGTACTTC
TRBJ2-5 NA NA TRBV5-1 CASSADSWETQYF TGCGCCAGCAGCGCGGACAGTTGGGAGACCCAGTACTTC
TRBJ2-7 NA once TRBV6-5 CASSYTGYAQYF TGTGCCAGCAGTTACACAGGGTACGCGCAGTACTTC
TRBJ1-2 NA NA TRBV10-3 CAITQTENYGYTF TGTGCCATCACCCAAACAGAAAACTATGGCTACACCTTC
TRBJ1-2 TRBD1 NA TRBV5-5 CASSFFDRGVFGYTF TGTGCCAGCAGCTTTTTCGACAGGGGAGTGTTTGGCTACACCTTC
TRBJ1-2 NA NA TRBV7-9 CASSNGNYGYTF TGTGCCAGCAGCAACGGGAACTATGGCTACACCTTC
TRBJ2-5 NA NA TRBV5-8 CASSPGVRGHLQETQYF TGTGCCAGCAGCCCAGGGGTGAGGGGCCACCTCCAAGAGACCCAGTACTTC